This is a list of T cell receptor beta chains from one sample in a study of spatial heterogeneity in lung cancer. TCRdb itself ran the 5' RACE reads through MiXCR, one entry per CDR3 protein. The sample records about 120,000 distinct CDR3 sequences, 12% being singletons. This specimen consisted of PBMCs, obtained at follow-up. These TCRs come from a male donor with early-stage non-small cell lung cancer. The CDR3 runs from the conserved cysteine through the conserved F or W.

J gene: TRBJ2-6; V gene: TRBV7-2; CDR3 protein: CASSLLGTYSF
J gene: TRBJ2-3; V gene: TRBV4-2; CDR3 protein: CASSSTGGADTQYF
J gene: TRBJ2-6; V gene: TRBV5-1; CDR3 protein: CASSLVRSGANVLTF
J gene: TRBJ2-3; V gene: TRBV29-1; CDR3 protein: CSVVAGGPTDTQYF
J gene: TRBJ1-5; V gene: TRBV10-3; CDR3 protein: CAISETEGNQPQHF
J gene: TRBJ1-1; V gene: TRBV6-6; CDR3 protein: CASSHGTGTTEAFF
J gene: TRBJ1-1; V gene: TRBV7-9; CDR3 protein: CASSQGANMDSASEAFF
J gene: TRBJ1-1; V gene: TRBV5-1; CDR3 protein: CASSLDAGTEAFF
J gene: TRBJ2-3; V gene: TRBV29-1; CDR3 protein: CSVARRNTDTQYF
J gene: TRBJ2-5; V gene: TRBV28; CDR3 protein: CASSSMDNQETQYF
J gene: TRBJ2-1; V gene: TRBV3-1; CDR3 protein: CASSFGLAGRSYNEQFF
J gene: TRBJ2-1; V gene: TRBV9; CDR3 protein: CASSQGATGTYNEQFF
J gene: TRBJ2-1; V gene: TRBV20-1; CDR3 protein: CSAPAWAEGNAYNEQFF
J gene: TRBJ2-7; V gene: TRBV6-5; CDR3 protein: CASSYSGPGVKGYEQYF
J gene: TRBJ2-7; V gene: TRBV20-1; CDR3 protein: CSARMDRALGEQYF
J gene: TRBJ2-2; V gene: TRBV6-4; CDR3 protein: CASSEGAVAGELFF
J gene: TRBJ1-2; V gene: TRBV12-2; CDR3 protein: CASRSGQGEVNYGYTF
J gene: TRBJ2-5; V gene: TRBV28; CDR3 protein: CASRTWTGQETQYF
J gene: TRBJ2-7; V gene: TRBV29-1; CDR3 protein: CSVTGTDRREQYF
J gene: TRBJ1-3; V gene: TRBV12-3/TRBV12-4; CDR3 protein: CASSLQGANSGNTIYF
J gene: TRBJ2-4; V gene: TRBV28; CDR3 protein: CASSLGGQGARNIQYF
J gene: TRBJ1-5; V gene: TRBV28; CDR3 protein: CASTVGISNQPQHF
J gene: TRBJ2-1; V gene: TRBV14; CDR3 protein: CASSQGTSGGSKNEQFF
J gene: TRBJ2-7; V gene: TRBV4-1; CDR3 protein: CASSFDPLQSYEQYF
J gene: TRBJ2-7; V gene: TRBV6-5; CDR3 protein: CASRQGTGGAGQYF
J gene: TRBJ1-6; V gene: TRBV4-3; CDR3 protein: CASSQDPANNSPLHF
J gene: TRBJ2-1; V gene: TRBV12-3/TRBV12-4; CDR3 protein: CASSLGTGVFGQFF
J gene: TRBJ1-4; V gene: TRBV3-1; CDR3 protein: CASSLQGLVTNEKLFF
J gene: TRBJ1-1; V gene: TRBV29-1; CDR3 protein: CSGIGTGGRTEAFF
J gene: TRBJ1-3; V gene: TRBV5-1; CDR3 protein: CASSLGATTGNTIYF
J gene: TRBJ2-7; V gene: TRBV20-1; CDR3 protein: CSAPLGGGVGQYF
J gene: TRBJ1-1; V gene: TRBV7-9; CDR3 protein: CASSAEHTEAFF
J gene: TRBJ1-3; V gene: TRBV2; CDR3 protein: CASSMKRSEGSGNTIYF
J gene: TRBJ1-5; V gene: TRBV12-3/TRBV12-4; CDR3 protein: CASSLEGEGIWNQPQHF
J gene: TRBJ1-4; V gene: TRBV19; CDR3 protein: CASMPQGDEKLFF
J gene: TRBJ2-7; V gene: TRBV4-3; CDR3 protein: CASSQGTGTDSYEQYF